This TCR beta chain was recorded in a study of beta chain features in type 1 diabetes. Naive, central memory, regulatory and stem cell-like memory cells within the CD4+ compartment were sorted using CD45RO/CCR7/CD25/CD127/CD95/CD27. General observations from the study: In all four CD4+ subsets, TCRB CDR3 length was significantly, moderately reduced in type 1 diabetes.

The CDR3 is 14 amino acids. Germline CDR1 is SQVTM and CDR2 is ANQGSEA. V was cut by 1 base and J by 4 bases, with 11 bases left in between. This clone occurred a few times. Its antigen is as yet unknown. The authors reverse transcribed all of the isolated RNA, so sequencing captured expressed TCRB transcripts. Naive, central memory and regulatory T cell samples came to a mean of around 3.5 million reads. Profiling relied on immunoSEQ multiplex PCR, and the TCRdb table lists in-frame clones only, not all of them. The repertoire holds under 300,000 clones, with about 20% as singletons. The specimen sequenced was naive CD4+ T cells from blood. This TCR came from a woman in her thirties or forties with type 1 diabetes. V is TRBV29-1 and J is TRBJ2-1; no definite D call. The CDR3 is CSVEAQEEYNEQFF. As DNA, the CDR3 is TGCAGCGTTGAAGCGCAGGAAGAGTACAATGAGCAGTTCTTC.